This T cell receptor beta chain was obtained from a study of shared clonotypes between healthy human individuals. General study results and limits: Clonotype sharing among donors, it was expected, would be affected by sequencing depth.

The CDR3 loop spans 14 amino acids. Looked up from germline, CDR1 is SQVTM and CDR2 is ANQGSEA. Note on this clone: Its antigen remains unknown. A far larger clone is only one base removed, so a read error is likely. The sample has other DNA sequences that encode this CDR3 too.

Assay execution proceeded at the deep level. The replicate PCRs on unsorted PBMC were given approximately 0.3 ug DNA, which is tens of thousands of T cell genomes. Sequencing on ten immunoSEQ deep assay plates was performed for unsorted PBMC DNA. Some clones are missing from TCRdb's copy, which holds only in-frame ones; the method was immunoSEQ multiplex PCR. The sample holds 470,000 or so clones, 81% seen once. This chain links TRBV29-1 with TRBJ1-2; no definite D call. The sample was PBMCs. This TCR came from a middle-aged woman in good health. Some clones in this sample may be carry-over from other donors' samples. The CDR3 sequence: CSVVSGDMGYGYTF. DNA of the CDR3: TGCAGCGTTGTGAGCGGGGATATGGGCTATGGCTACACCTTT. Combining the CDR3 with reference TRBV29-1 and TRBJ1-2 gives the whole variable domain SAVISQKPSRDICQRGTSLTIQCQVDSQVTMMFWYRQQPGQSLTLIATANQGSEATYESGFVIDKFPISRPNLTFSTLTVSNMSPEDSSIYLCSVVSGDMGYGYTFGSGTRLTVV.